This entry lists 20 T cell receptor beta chains sequenced from one sample in a study of cytomegalovirus exposure and HLA in healthy donors. This PCR relied on a set of 60 Vbeta primers and 13 Jbeta primers. Method: immunoSEQ multiplex PCR; TCRdb's copy keeps in-frame clones and lacks some. There are some 160,000 clones in the sample; around 80% occur only once, and roughly 5% lies in the top ten. The sample taken for sequencing was PBMCs. The receptors shown here come from a man in his forties in good health and CMV-seronegative.

This chain connects TRBV6-6 to TRBJ2-7, with TRBD2 matching 8 bases. V trimming: 7 bases; J trimming: 0 bases; junction bases outside the gene matches: 8. The CDR3 length is 15 residues. The germline V gene has CDR1 MNHNY and CDR2 SVGAGI (reference sequence). The CDR3 bases are TGTGCCAGCAACGGACTAGCAGCTACCTCCTACGAGCAGTACTTC. As protein: CASNGLAATSYEQYF.

V and J are TRBV7-9 and TRBJ1-4, with 9 nucleotides matching TRBD1. The CDR3 totals 15 residues. Trimming removed 11 bases from V and 7 bases from J; junction bases left unmatched: 14. The germline V gene has CDR1 SEHNR and CDR2 FQNEAQ (reference sequence). The CDR3 bases are TGTGCCTATACCGCGGACAGGGGAGGTAGTGAAAAACTGTTTTTT. Translation: CAYTADRGGSEKLFF.

In DNA, the CDR3 is TGTGCCAGTAGTACCCTAGCGGGAGGTATGGATGAGCAGTTCTTC. This gives the protein CASSTLAGGMDEQFF. This sequence joins TRBV19 and TRBJ2-1; 11 nucleotides line up with TRBD2. In germline, CDR1 is LNHDA, CDR2 SQIVND (reference sequence). The CDR3 consists of 15 residues. Losses at the gene ends were 4 bases for V and 8 bases for J; bases not matched to a gene: 7.

This clone was seen once. The chain has TRBV6-1 and TRBJ1-2; 11 bases are a match to TRBD1. The CDR3 is 14 residues long. V dropped 6 bases and J dropped 3; count of bases not matched to a gene: 3. Germline V lookup: CDR1 MNHNS, CDR2 SASEGT. The CDR3 spells CASRDRGRDYGYTF. For the CDR3, the DNA is TGTGCCAGCAGGGACAGGGGGCGGGACTATGGCTACACCTTC.

The J gene is TRBJ1-4, the V gene TRBV18; TRBD1 matches 7 bases. The CDR3 sequence is 15 residues long. V trimming: 4 bases; J trimming: 0 bases; junction bases outside the gene matches: 2. Germline values: CDR1 KGHSH, CDR2 LQKENI. The CDR3 sequence is CASSQQGSTNEKLFF. CDR3 nucleotide sequence: TGTGCCAGCTCACAACAGGGGTCAACTAATGAAAAACTGTTTTTT.

This clone showed up just a few times. The chain has TRBV10-2 and TRBJ1-5, with TRBD1 identical over 8 bases. Germline loops: CDR1 WSHSY, CDR2 SAAADI. V lost 10 bases to trimming and J lost 6 bases; unmatched junction nucleotides: 11. This CDR3 region has 14 residues. CDR3 loop: CATLQGAFGQPQHF. The DNA of the CDR3 is TGCGCCACACTTCAGGGGGCGTTTGGTCAGCCCCAGCATTTT.

The rearrangement uses TRBV15 and TRBJ2-2; 7 nucleotides line up with TRBD2. Germline-derived CDR1 and CDR2 are LNHNV and YYDKDF (reference sequence). The ends lost 5 bases at V and 5 bases at J; junction bases unmatched: 8. The CDR3 consists of 15 residues. This CDR3 is CATSEMAGVTGELFF. The CDR3 DNA sequence: TGTGCCACCAGCGAGATGGCGGGAGTAACCGGGGAGCTGTTTTTT.

This chain links TRBV27 with TRBJ2-3; a weak D match, TRBD2 (6 bases). V lost 5 bases, J lost 3 bases, and 18 bases lay in between. The CDR3 has 16 amino acids. Looked up from germline, CDR1 is MNHEY and CDR2 is SMNVEV (reference sequence). CDR3 coding DNA: TGTGCCAGCAGTGGATTAGCGGAAGGGTATACAGATACGCAGTATTTT. Translating it yields CASSGLAEGYTDTQYF.

The chain links TRBV7-2 to TRBJ2-2, with 7 bases that match TRBD1. CDR3 length: 19 amino acids. The germline CDR1 and CDR2 sequences are SGHTA and FQGNSA. The V gene end was trimmed by 5 bases and the J gene end by 0 bases; junction bases not matched to a gene: 15. The CDR3 protein is CASSPPPRQGPSNTGELFF. The CDR3 DNA follows: TGTGCCAGCAGCCCCCCTCCCCGACAGGGCCCTTCGAACACCGGGGAGCTGTTTTTT.

This chain joins TRBV18 and TRBJ2-3; TRBD2 matches at 14 bases. From germline, CDR1 is KGHSH and CDR2 LQKENI. Germline trimming cut 3 bases from V and 0 bases from J; bases unmatched to any gene: 5. The length of the CDR3 is 18 residues. CDR3 region: CASSPGLAGGTSTDTQYF. CDR3 nucleotides: TGTGCCAGCTCACCCGGACTAGCGGGGGGTACTAGCACAGATACGCAGTATTTT.

J is TRBJ2-7 and V is TRBV7-2; 11 bases align to TRBD1. The germline V gene has CDR1 SGHTA and CDR2 FQGNSA. There are 15 residues in the CDR3. V was pared by 8 bases and J by 0 bases, with 6 bases of the junction left unmatched. CDR3 DNA sequence: TGTGCCAGCCGACCAGGGACAGGGGGCTCCTACGAGCAGTACTTC. Protein product: CASRPGTGGSYEQYF.

This chain uses TRBV5-6 with TRBJ1-2; D call uncertain. Germline V gene lookup returns CDR1 SGHDT and CDR2 YYEEEE. V was clipped by 3 bases and J by 2 bases, with 11 bases between them. There are 14 residues in the CDR3. In DNA, the CDR3 is TGTGCCAGCAGCTCGCCGGGAGTGAACTATGGCTACACCTTC. Translated: CASSSPGVNYGYTF. Together with reference TRBV5-6 and TRBJ1-2, the CDR3 gives the full variable domain: DAGVTQSPTHLIKTRGQQVTLRCSPKSGHDTVSWYQQALGQGPQFIFQYYEEEERQRGNFPDRFSGHQFPNYSSELNVNALLLGDSALYLCASSSPGVNYGYTFGSGTRLTVV.

The DNA for the CDR3 is TGCGCCAGCAGCTTGGCCCAGGGACAGGGGTACACTGAAGCTTTCTTT. It translates to CASSLAQGQGYTEAFF. The chain is built from TRBV5-1 and TRBJ1-1; 10 positions match TRBD1. Germline values: CDR1 SGHRS, CDR2 YFSETQ. V lost 0 bases and J lost 3; bases outside the gene matches: 5. This CDR3 comprises 16 residues.

The chain couples TRBV6-5 to TRBJ2-1; D is perhaps TRBD2 (6 bases). The CDR3 consists of 15 residues. Germline CDR1 and CDR2: MNHEY and SVGAGI. The V end lost 6 bases, the J end lost 9 bases, and 21 bases lay between the germline ends. The CDR3 DNA reads as TGTGCCAGCAGCGAAAACCCGGGAGCTTTAGGTGAGCAGTTCTTC. Its translation: CASSENPGALGEQFF.

The rearrangement joins TRBV14 to TRBJ2-1, with 9 bases lining up with TRBD1. J gave up 11 bases and V 5 bases, and 7 bases lay outside the gene matches. Germline assignment: CDR1 SGHDN and CDR2 FVKESK. CDR3 length: 13 amino acids. CDR3 DNA: TGTGCCAGCAGCGTAGTCGGGACAGGGAAGCAGTTCTTC. The encoded protein is CASSVVGTGKQFF.

J is TRBJ1-1 and V is TRBV29-1, with 7 bases matching TRBD1. The V and J ends lost 0 bases and 7 bases, in that order; junction bases with no gene match: 11. The CDR3 length is 15 residues. The V gene's germline CDR1 is SQVTM and CDR2 ANQGSEA. CDR3 in amino acids: CSVEEPGGGQSEAFF. As DNA, the CDR3 is TGCAGCGTTGAAGAGCCCGGTGGGGGACAGAGTGAAGCTTTCTTT.

The chain employs TRBV9 and TRBJ1-2; no firm D call. Trimming took 2 bases from V and 5 from J, leaving 19 bases between them. From germline, CDR1 is SGDLS and CDR2 YYNGEE. This CDR3 comprises 16 residues. The CDR3 reads CASSVKAFGGPYGYTF. In DNA, the CDR3 is TGTGCCAGCAGCGTTAAGGCATTTGGAGGTCCGTATGGCTACACCTTC.

The chain couples TRBV5-1 to TRBJ1-3; D is unclear. The V and J ends lost 4 bases and 0 bases respectively, with 11 bases between them. The CDR3 totals 15 residues. The V gene's germline CDR1 is SGHRS and CDR2 YFSETQ. CDR3 in DNA: TGCGCCAGCAGCCTCAATCGGGGCTCTGGAAACACCATATATTTT. Amino acid sequence: CASSLNRGSGNTIYF.

This chain links TRBV11-2 with TRBJ1-2; 7 bases are a match to TRBD1. CDR3 length: 13 residues. Looked up from germline, CDR1 is SGHAT and CDR2 is FQNNGV. The V gene end was trimmed by 5 bases and the J gene end by 4 bases; junction bases not matched to a gene: 4. The CDR3 region is CASSRGQVYGYTF. CDR3 nucleotides: TGTGCCAGCAGCCGCGGACAGGTCTATGGCTACACCTTC.

The chain is built from TRBV5-6 and TRBJ2-2; D might be TRBD1 (6 bases). CDR1 is SGHDT, CDR2 YYEEEE, per germline. Trimming left V 4 bases short and J 2 bases short, with 12 bases between. There are 15 residues in the CDR3. DNA of the CDR3: TGTGCCAGCAGCCTGGGACACAGAAACACCGGGGAGCTGTTTTTT. As protein: CASSLGHRNTGELFF.